These T cell receptor beta chains were read from a single sample in a study of OX40 agonist ivuxolimab in advanced cancers. Libraries were prepared by immunoSEQ multiplex PCR; TCRdb keeps only in-frame clonotypes and omits some of them. Altogether some 70,000 clones are present, roughly 83% being singletons, with the ten largest covering approximately 2%. This specimen consisted of CD4+ or CD8+ T cells sorted from blood, obtained in a trial of the OX40 agonist ivuxolimab. These receptors all come from an adult with an advanced solid tumor such as melanoma, head and neck, liver or kidney cancer. Each CDR3 is given with its conserved first and last residue.

V | CDR3
TRBV7-9 | CASSPDSNTGELFF
TRBV7-2 | CASSFGTSGLNEQFF
TRBV11-3 | CASSPRTSGNNEQFF
TRBV10-3 | CAISSQGGGYGYTF
TRBV18 | CASSPLDRGYNEQFF
TRBV19 | CASRVGSGANVLTF
TRBV28 | CASRYLGDEQFF
TRBV9 | CASSVAGADSYEQYF
TRBV28 | CASSRATTNEKLFF
TRBV18 | CASSPPLEAEQYF
TRBV11-3 | CASSPTGWGTDTQYF
TRBV5-4 | CASSSPGLVYDEQFF
TRBV11-2 | CASSPGAPYEQYF
TRBV7-3 | CASSRRGELLTDTQYF
TRBV7-9 | CASSPRDFLKGTQYF
TRBV30 | CAWDFTSTDTQYF
TRBV28 | CASSFNVRTTPPYEQYF
TRBV5-1 | CASSLLQVNEQFF
TRBV28 | CASRTSGRAYEQYF
TRBV5-1 | CASSAPAGTLVSTDTQYF
TRBV4-1 | CASSLNGGEQYF
TRBV28 | CASLRTGTYEQYF
TRBV6-5 | CASRSNRGKSYEQYF
TRBV7-3 | CASSMGPGTLGNEQFF
TRBV5-1 | CASSSTGEGNTIYF
TRBV6-5 | CASRRTGFSNQPQHF
TRBV6-5 | CASSYLAQRDQPQHF
TRBV5-1 | CASSLAGLAGGNRELFF
TRBV6-5 | CASSRGQGGPGELFF
TRBV2 | CASRLDNYGYTF
TRBV27 | CASSRNGGGELFF
TRBV29-1 | CSVERRLAGEADTQYF
TRBV6-1 | CASGNRGDYGYTF
TRBV18 | CASSGGLAGVGDTQYF
TRBV6-1 | CASIERGAGNTIYF
TRBV28 | CASSFRPSNTQYF
TRBV28 | CASSWGGLDKLGTDTQYF
TRBV7-8 | CASSLAGQNNQPQHF
TRBV6-5 | CASLNTGNPNYGYTF
TRBV4-3 | CASSQDHSRRLGTNEKLFF
TRBV6-1 | CASTREGLWNEQFF
TRBV19 | CASQDRGNEKLFF